This T cell receptor beta chain stems from a study of shared clonotypes between healthy human individuals. CD8 cells classed as naive were CD45RO-negative and positively selected for CCR7, excluding terminally differentiated effector memory CD45RA+ cells. The donors were all Caucasian adults (living in Nashville, Tennessee). Points on this clone: What it binds is unknown.

It was at deep level that the assay was run. Assay: immunoSEQ multiplex PCR; the TCRdb copy retains only in-frame clones and omits some. The table records about 580,000 clones, roughly 98% of them present only once. Points from the study as a whole: What limited the represented genetic and exposure-history diversity was the small number of donors.

Input material: naive CD8+ T cells sorted from blood. The receptor was derived from a man aged 30 to 39 in good health.

CDR3 nucleotide sequence: TGTGCCACCAAAGGGACCGACTATGGCTACACCTTC. This codes for CATKGTDYGYTF. This chain connects TRBV25-1 to TRBJ1-2, with D possibly TRBD1 on 5 matching bases. The CDR3 length is 12 residues. Germline CDR1 and CDR2: MGHDK and SYGVNS. V was cut by 10 bases and J by 3 bases, with 12 bases left in between.